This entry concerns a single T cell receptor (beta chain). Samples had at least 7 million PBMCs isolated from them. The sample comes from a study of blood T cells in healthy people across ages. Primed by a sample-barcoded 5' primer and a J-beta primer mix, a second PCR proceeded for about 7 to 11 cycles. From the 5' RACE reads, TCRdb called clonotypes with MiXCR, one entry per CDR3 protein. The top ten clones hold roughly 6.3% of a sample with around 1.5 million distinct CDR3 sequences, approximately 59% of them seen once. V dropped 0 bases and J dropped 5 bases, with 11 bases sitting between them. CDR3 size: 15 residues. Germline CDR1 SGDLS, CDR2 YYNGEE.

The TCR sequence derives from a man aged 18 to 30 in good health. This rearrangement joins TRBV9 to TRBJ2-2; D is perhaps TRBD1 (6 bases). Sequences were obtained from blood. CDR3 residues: CASSVATGRTGELFF. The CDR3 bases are TGTGCCAGCAGCGTAGCGACAGGCAGAACCGGGGAGCTGTTTTTT.